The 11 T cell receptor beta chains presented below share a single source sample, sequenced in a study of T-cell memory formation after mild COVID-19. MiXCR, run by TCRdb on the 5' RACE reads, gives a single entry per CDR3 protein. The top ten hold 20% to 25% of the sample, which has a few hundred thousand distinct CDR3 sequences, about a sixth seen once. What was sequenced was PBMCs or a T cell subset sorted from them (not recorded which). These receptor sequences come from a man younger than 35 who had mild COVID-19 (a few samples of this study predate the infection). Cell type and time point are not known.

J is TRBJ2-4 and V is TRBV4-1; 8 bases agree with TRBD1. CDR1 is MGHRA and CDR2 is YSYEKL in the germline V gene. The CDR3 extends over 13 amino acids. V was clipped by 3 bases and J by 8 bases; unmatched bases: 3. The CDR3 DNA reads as TGCGCCAGCAGCCAGACAGGGGTGGACATTCAGTACTTC. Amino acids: CASSQTGVDIQYF.

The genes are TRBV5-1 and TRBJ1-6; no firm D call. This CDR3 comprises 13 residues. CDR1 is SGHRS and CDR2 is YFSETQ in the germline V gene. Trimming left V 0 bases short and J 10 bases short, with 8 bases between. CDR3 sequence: CASSLEPGSPLHF. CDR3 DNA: TGCGCCAGCAGCTTGGAGCCGGGATCACCCCTCCACTTT. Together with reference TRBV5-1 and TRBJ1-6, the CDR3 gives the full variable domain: KAGVTQTPRYLIKTRGQQVTLSCSPISGHRSVSWYQQTPGQGLQFLFEYFSETQRNKGNFPGRFSGRQFSNSRSEMNVSTLELGDSALYLCASSLEPGSPLHFGNGTRLTVT.

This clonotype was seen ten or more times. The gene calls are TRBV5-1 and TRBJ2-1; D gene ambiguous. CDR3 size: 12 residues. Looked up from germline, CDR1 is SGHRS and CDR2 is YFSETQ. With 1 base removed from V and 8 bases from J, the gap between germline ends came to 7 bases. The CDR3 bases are TGCGCCAGCAGCTTGAGCAGCGATGAGCAGTTCTTC. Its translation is CASSLSSDEQFF.

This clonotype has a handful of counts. The CDR3 reads CAIRNISTSGGADEQFF. DNA of the CDR3: TGTGCCATCCGGAACATTTCTACTAGCGGGGGGGCCGATGAGCAGTTCTTC. The chain combines TRBV10-3 with TRBJ2-1, with 13 bases aligning to TRBD2. Germline V gives CDR1 ENHRY, CDR2 SYGVKD. The CDR3 has 17 amino acids. With 8 bases clipped from V and 8 bases from J, the junction kept 15 bases outside the gene matches.

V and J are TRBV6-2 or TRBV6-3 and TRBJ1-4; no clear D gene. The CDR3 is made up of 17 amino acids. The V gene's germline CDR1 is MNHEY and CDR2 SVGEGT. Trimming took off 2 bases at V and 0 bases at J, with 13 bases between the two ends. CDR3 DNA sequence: TGTGCCAGCAGTTACCACATGCAGGAGGCAACTAATGAAAAACTGTTTTTT. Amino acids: CASSYHMQEATNEKLFF.

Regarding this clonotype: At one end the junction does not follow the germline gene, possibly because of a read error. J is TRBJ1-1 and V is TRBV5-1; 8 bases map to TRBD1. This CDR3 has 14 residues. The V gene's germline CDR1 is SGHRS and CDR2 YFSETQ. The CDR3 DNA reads TGCGCCACCAGCCGGACAGGGATGAACACTGAAGCTTTCTTT. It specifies CATSRTGMNTEAFF.

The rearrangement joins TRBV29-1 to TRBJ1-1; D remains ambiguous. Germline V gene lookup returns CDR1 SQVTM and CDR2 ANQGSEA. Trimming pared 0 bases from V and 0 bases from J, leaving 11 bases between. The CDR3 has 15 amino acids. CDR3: CSVEDWTPMNTEAFF. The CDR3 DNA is TGCAGCGTTGAAGATTGGACGCCGATGAACACTGAAGCTTTCTTT.

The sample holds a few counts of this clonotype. The CDR3 protein is CASQNQGDTEAFF. Written as DNA, the CDR3 is TGCGCCAGCCAAAACCAGGGTGACACTGAAGCTTTCTTT. J is TRBJ1-1 and V is TRBV5-1, with D maybe TRBD1 (5 bases). CDR3 length equals 13 residues. Looked up from germline, CDR1 is SGHRS and CDR2 is YFSETQ. V was trimmed by 7 bases and J by 3 bases, leaving 13 bases between them.

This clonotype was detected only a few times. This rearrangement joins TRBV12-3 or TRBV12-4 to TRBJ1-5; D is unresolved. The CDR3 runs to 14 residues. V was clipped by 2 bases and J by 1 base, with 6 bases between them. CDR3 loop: CASSLRLSNQPQHF. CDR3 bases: TGTGCCAGCAGTTTAAGATTAAGCAATCAGCCCCAGCATTTT.

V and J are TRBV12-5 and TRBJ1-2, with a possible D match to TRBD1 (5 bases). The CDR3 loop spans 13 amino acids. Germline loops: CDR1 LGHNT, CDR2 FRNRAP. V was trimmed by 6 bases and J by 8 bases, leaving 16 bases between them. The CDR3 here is CASGYQGTDGYTF. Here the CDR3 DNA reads TGTGCTAGTGGCTATCAGGGAACGGACGGCTACACCTTC.

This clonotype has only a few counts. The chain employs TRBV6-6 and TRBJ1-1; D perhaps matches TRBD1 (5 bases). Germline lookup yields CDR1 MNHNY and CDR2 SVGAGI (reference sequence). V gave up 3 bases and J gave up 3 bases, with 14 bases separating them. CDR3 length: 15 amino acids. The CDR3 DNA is TGTGCCAGCAGTTATAAGAAAGGGGAAGACACTGAAGCTTTCTTT. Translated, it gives CASSYKKGEDTEAFF.